This T cell receptor (beta chain) derives from a study of cytomegalovirus exposure and HLA in healthy donors. General study findings and limits: The classifier was said to identify cytomegalovirus status with high specificity and sensitivity.

V gave up 1 base and J gave up 4 bases, with 11 bases separating them. Germline CDR1 is SSHAT and CDR2 is FNYEAQ (reference sequence). The CDR3 loop spans 15 amino acids. PCR was performed using 60 Vbeta and 13 Jbeta primers. Repertoires were generated with immunoSEQ multiplex PCR, while TCRdb's copy carries only in-frame clones and drops some. The data show 120,000 or so clones, nearly 80% seen once. Points on this clone: Its specificity is unknown.

V usage is TRBV7-7 and J usage is TRBJ2-1, with a possible D match to TRBD2 (6 bases). Specimen: PBMCs. The TCR sequence derives from a woman aged 25 to 45 in good health and CMV-seronegative. The DNA for the CDR3 is TGTGCCAGCAGCTTAGTTGGCGGGGCGTACAATGAGCAGTTCTTC. Amino acid sequence: CASSLVGGAYNEQFF.